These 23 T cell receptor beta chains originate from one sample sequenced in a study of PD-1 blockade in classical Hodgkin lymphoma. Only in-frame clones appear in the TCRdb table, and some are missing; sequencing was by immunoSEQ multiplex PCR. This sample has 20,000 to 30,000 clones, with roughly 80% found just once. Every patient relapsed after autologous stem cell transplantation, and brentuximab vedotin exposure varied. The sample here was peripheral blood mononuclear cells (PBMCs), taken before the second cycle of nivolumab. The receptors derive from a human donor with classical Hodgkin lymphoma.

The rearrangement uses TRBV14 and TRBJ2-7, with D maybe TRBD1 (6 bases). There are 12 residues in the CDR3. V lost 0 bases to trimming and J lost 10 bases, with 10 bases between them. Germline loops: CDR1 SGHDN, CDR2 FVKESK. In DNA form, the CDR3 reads TGTGCCAGCAGCCAAGATAGGGGGTCTCAGTACTTC. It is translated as CASSQDRGSQYF.

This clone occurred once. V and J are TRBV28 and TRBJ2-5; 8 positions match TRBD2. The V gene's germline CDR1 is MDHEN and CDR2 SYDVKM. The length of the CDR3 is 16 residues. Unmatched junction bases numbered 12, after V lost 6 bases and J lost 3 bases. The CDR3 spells CASSPRARGAEETQYF. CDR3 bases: TGTGCCAGCAGCCCTAGGGCGCGGGGGGCTGAAGAGACCCAGTACTTC.

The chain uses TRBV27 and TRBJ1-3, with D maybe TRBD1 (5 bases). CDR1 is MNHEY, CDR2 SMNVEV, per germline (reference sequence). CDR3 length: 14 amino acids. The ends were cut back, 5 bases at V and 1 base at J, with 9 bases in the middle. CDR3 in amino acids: CASSRGGSGNTIYF. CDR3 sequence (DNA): TGTGCCAGCAGTCGGGGGGGTTCTGGAAACACCATATATTTT.

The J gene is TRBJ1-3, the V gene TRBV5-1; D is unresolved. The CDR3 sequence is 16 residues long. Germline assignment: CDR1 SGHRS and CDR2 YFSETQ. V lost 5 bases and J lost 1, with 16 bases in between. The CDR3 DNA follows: TGCGCCAGCAGATCGAGTGGCGGCGAATCTGGAAACACCATATATTTT. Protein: CASRSSGGESGNTIYF.

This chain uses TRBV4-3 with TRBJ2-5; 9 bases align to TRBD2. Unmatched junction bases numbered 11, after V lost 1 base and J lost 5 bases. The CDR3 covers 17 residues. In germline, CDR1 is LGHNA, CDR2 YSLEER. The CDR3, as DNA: TGCGCCAGCAGCCAAGGGGGGGCGCGGGGGGGGCTGGAGACCCAGTACTTC. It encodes CASSQGGARGGLETQYF.

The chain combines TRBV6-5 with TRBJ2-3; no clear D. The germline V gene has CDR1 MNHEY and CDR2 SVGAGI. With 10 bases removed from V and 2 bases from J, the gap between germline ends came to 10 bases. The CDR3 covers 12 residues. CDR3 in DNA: TGTGCCACTTGGACCTCCACAGATACGCAGTATTTT. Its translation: CATWTSTDTQYF.

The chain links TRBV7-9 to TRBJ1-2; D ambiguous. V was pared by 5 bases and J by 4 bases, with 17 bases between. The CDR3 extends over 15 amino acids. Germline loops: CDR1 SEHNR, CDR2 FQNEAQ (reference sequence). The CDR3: CASSLLGEGSYGYTF. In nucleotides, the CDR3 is TGTGCCAGCAGCCTACTGGGAGAGGGATCCTATGGCTACACCTTC.

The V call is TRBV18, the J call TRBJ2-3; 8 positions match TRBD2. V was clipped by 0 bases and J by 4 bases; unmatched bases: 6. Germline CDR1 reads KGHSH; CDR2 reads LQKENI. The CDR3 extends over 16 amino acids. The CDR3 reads CASSPPTGGASDTQYF. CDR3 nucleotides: TGTGCCAGCTCACCACCTACCGGGGGGGCGTCAGATACGCAGTATTTT.

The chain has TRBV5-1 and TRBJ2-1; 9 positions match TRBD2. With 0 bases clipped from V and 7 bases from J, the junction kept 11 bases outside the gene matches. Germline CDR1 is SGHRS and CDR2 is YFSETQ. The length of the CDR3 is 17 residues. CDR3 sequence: CASSLVWRRGGRNEQFF. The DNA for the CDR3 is TGCGCCAGCAGCTTGGTGTGGAGGCGGGGGGGCCGAAATGAGCAGTTCTTC. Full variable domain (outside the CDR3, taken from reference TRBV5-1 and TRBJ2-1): KAGVTQTPRYLIKTRGQQVTLSCSPISGHRSVSWYQQTPGQGLQFLFEYFSETQRNKGNFPGRFSGRQFSNSRSEMNVSTLELGDSALYLCASSLVWRRGGRNEQFFGPGTRLTVL.

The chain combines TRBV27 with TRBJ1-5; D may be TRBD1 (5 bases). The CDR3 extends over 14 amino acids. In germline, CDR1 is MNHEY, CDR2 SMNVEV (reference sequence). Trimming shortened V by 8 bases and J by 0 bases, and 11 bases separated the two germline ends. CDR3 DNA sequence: TGTGCCAGCGCAAGTGGGGGTAGCAATCAGCCCCAGCATTTT. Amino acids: CASASGGSNQPQHF.

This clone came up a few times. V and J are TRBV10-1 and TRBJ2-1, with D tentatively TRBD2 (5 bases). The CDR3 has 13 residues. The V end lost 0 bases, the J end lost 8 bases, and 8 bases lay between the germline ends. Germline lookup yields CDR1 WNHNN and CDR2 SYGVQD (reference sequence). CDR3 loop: CASSESGSYEQFF. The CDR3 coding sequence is TGCGCCAGCAGTGAGTCAGGGAGCTATGAGCAGTTCTTC.

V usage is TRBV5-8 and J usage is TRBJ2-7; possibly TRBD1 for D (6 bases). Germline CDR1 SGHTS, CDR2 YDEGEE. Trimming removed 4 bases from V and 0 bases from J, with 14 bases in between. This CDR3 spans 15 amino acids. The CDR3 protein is CASSPHRVLSYEQYF. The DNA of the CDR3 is TGTGCCAGCAGCCCCCACAGGGTCCTCTCCTACGAGCAGTACTTC. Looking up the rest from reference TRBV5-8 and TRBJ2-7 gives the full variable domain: EAGVTQSPTHLIKTRGQQATLRCSPISGHTSVYWYQQALGLGLQFLLWYDEGEERNRGNFPPRFSGRQFPNYSSELNVNALELEDSALYLCASSPHRVLSYEQYFGPGTRLTVT.

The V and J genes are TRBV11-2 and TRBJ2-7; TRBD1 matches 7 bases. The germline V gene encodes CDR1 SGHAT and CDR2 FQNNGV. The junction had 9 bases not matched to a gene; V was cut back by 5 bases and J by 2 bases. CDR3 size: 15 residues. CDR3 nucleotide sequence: TGTGCCAGCAGCCTCATTGGACAGGTCCCCTACGAGCAGTACTTC. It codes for CASSLIGQVPYEQYF. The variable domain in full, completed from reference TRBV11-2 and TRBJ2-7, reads EAGVAQSPRYKIIEKRQSVAFWCNPISGHATLYWYQQILGQGPKLLIQFQNNGVVDDSQLPKDRFSAERLKGVDSTLKIQPAKLEDSAVYLCASSLIGQVPYEQYFGPGTRLTVT.

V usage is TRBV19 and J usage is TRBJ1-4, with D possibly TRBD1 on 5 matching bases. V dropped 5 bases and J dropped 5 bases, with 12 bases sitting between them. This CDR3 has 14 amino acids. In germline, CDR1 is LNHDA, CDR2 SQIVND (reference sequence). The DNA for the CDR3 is TGTGCCAGTAGTCCCCGGCCAGGGAATGAAAAACTGTTTTTT. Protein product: CASSPRPGNEKLFF.

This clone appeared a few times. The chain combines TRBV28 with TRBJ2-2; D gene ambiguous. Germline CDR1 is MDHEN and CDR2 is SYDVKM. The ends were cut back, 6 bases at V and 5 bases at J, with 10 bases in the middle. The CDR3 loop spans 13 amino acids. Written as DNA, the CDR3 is TGTGCCAGCAGGGCCTTTCAAACCGGGGAGCTGTTTTTT. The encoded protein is CASRAFQTGELFF. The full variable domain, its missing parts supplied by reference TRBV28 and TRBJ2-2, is DVKVTQSSRYLVKRTGEKVFLECVQDMDHENMFWYRQDPGLGLRLIYFSYDVKMKEKGDIPEGYSVSREKKERFSLILESASTNQTSMYLCASRAFQTGELFFGEGSRLTVL.

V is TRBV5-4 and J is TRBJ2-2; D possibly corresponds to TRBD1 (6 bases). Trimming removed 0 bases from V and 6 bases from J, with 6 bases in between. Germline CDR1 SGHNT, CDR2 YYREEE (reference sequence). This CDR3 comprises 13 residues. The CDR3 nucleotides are TGTGCCAGCAGCTTGGACAGGGCCGGGGAGCTGTTTTTT. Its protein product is CASSLDRAGELFF.

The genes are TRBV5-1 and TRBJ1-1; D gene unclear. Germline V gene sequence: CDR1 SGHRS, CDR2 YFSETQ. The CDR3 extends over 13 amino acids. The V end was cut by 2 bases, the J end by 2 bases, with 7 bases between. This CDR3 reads CASSFASNTEAFF. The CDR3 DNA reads TGCGCCAGCAGCTTCGCCAGTAACACTGAAGCTTTCTTT.

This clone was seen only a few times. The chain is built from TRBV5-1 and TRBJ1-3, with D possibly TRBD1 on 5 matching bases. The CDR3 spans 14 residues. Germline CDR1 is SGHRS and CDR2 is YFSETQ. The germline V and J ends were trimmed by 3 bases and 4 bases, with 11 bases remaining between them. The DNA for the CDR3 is TGCGCCAGCAGCTGGGACGGGATAGGAAACACCATATATTTT. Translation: CASSWDGIGNTIYF.

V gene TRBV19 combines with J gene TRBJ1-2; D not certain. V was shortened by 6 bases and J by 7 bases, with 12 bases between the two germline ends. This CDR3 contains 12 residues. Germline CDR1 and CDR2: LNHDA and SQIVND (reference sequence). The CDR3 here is CASSALGVGYTF. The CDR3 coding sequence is TGTGCCAGTAGCGCCCTTGGGGTTGGCTACACCTTC.

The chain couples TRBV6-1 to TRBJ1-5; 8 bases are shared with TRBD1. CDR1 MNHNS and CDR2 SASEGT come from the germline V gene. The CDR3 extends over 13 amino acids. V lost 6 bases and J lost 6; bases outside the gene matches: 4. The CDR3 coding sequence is TGTGCCAGCAGGCAGGGGGCACGTCAGCCCCAGCATTTT. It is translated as CASRQGARQPQHF.

As DNA, the CDR3 is TGTGCCAGCAGCTTCGGCACAGATACGCAGTATTTT. Its translation: CASSFGTDTQYF. The rearrangement links TRBV5-6 to TRBJ2-3; D ambiguous. Germline V CDR1 and CDR2: SGHDT, YYEEEE. The CDR3 covers 12 residues. Trimming left V 2 bases short and J 1 base short, with 2 bases between.

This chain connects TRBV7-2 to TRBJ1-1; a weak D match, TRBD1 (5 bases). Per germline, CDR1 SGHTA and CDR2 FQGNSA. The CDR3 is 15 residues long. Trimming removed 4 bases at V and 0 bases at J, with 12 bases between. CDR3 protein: CASSYNGGLNTEAFF. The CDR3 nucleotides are TGTGCCAGCAGCTATAACGGGGGATTGAACACTGAAGCTTTCTTT.

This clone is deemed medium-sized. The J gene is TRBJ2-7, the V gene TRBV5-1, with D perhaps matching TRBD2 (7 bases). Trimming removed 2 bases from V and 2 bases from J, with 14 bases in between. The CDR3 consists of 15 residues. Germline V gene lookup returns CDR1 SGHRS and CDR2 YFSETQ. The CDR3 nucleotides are TGCGCCAGCAGCTTTGGTCGGGGGGACACCTACGAGCAGTACTTC. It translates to CASSFGRGDTYEQYF. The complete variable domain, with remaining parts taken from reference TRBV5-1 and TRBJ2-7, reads KAGVTQTPRYLIKTRGQQVTLSCSPISGHRSVSWYQQTPGQGLQFLFEYFSETQRNKGNFPGRFSGRQFSNSRSEMNVSTLELGDSALYLCASSFGRGDTYEQYFGPGTRLTVT.